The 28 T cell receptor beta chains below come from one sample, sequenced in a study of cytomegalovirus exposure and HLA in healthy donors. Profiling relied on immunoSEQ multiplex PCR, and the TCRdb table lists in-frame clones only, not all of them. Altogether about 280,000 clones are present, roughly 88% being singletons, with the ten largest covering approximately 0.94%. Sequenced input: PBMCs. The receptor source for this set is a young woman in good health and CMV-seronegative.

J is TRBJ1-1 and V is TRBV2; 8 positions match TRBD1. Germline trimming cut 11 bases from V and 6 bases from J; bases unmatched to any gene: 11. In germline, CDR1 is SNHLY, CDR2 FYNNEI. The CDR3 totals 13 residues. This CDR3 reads CALEQGERAEAFF. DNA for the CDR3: TGTGCCTTGGAACAGGGGGAAAGGGCTGAAGCTTTCTTT.

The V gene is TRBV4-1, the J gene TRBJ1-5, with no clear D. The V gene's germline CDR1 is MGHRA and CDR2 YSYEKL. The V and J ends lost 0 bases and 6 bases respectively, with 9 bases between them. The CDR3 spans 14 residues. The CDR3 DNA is TGCGCCAGCAGCCAAGAGGGAGGGAGTCAGCCCCAGCATTTT. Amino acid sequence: CASSQEGGSQPQHF.

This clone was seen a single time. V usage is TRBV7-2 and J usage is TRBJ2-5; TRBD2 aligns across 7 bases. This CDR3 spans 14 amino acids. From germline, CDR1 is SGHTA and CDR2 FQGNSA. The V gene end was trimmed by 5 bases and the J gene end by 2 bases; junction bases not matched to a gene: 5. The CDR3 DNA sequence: TGTGCCAGCAGCATAAGGACTAGACAAGAGACCCAGTACTTC. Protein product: CASSIRTRQETQYF. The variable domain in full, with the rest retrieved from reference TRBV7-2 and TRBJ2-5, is GAGVSQSPSNKVTEKGKDVELRCDPISGHTALYWYRQSLGQGLEFLIYFQGNSAPDKSGLPSDRFSAERTGGSVSTLTIQRTQQEDSAVYLCASSIRTRQETQYFGPGTRLLVL.

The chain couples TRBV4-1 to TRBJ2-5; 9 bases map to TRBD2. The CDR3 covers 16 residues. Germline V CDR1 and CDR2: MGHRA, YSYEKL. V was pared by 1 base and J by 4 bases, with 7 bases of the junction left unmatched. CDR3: CASSQASAGGPETQYF. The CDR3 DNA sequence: TGCGCCAGCAGCCAAGCTTCGGCGGGAGGGCCAGAGACCCAGTACTTC.

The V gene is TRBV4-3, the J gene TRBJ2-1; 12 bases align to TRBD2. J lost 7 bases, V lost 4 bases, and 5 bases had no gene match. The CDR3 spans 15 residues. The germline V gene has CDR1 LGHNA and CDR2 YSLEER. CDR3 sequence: CASSPRTSGKNEQFF. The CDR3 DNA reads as TGCGCCAGCAGCCCTCGGACTAGCGGGAAGAATGAGCAGTTCTTC.

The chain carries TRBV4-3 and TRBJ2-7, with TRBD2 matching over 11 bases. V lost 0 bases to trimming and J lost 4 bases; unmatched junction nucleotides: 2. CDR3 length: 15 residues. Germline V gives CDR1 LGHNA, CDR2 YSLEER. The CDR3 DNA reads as TGCGCCAGCAGCCAAGACCTAGCGGGAGGTTACGAGCAGTACTTC. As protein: CASSQDLAGGYEQYF.

In DNA, the CDR3 is TGTGCCAGCAGTTTAGACAGAAACTACGAGCAGTACTTC. Protein product: CASSLDRNYEQYF. This chain uses TRBV27 with TRBJ2-7; D is possibly TRBD1 (5 bases). V was clipped by 2 bases and J by 3 bases, with 8 bases between them. This CDR3 comprises 13 residues. Germline loops: CDR1 MNHEY, CDR2 SMNVEV (reference sequence).

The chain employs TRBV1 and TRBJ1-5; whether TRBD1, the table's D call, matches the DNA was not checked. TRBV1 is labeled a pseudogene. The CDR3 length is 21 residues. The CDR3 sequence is CTSSQEGGTGVIFILNQPQHF. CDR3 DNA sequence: TGCACCAGCAGCCAAGAGGGAGGGACAGGGGTGATCTTTATCCTTAATCAGCCCCAGCATTTT.

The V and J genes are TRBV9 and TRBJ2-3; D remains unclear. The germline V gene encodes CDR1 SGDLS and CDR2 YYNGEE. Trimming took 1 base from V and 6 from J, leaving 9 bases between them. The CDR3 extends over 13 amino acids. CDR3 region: CASSVKIADTQYF. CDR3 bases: TGTGCCAGCAGCGTAAAGATAGCCGATACGCAGTATTTT.

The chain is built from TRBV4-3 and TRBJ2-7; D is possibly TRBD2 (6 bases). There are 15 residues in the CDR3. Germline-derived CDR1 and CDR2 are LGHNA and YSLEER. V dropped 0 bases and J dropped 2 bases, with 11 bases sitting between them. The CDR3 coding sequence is TGCGCCAGCAGCCAAGACGATGGGGGGACCTACGAGCAGTACTTC. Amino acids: CASSQDDGGTYEQYF.

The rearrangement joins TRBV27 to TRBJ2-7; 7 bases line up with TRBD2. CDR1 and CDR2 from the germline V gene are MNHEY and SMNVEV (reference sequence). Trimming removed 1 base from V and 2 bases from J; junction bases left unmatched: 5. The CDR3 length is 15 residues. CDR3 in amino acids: CASSLFASGAYEQYF. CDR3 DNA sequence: TGTGCCAGCAGTTTATTTGCTAGCGGAGCCTACGAGCAGTACTTC.

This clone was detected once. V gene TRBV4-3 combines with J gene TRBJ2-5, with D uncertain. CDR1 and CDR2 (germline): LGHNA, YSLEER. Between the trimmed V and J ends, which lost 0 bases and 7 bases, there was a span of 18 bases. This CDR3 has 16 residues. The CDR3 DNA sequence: TGCGCCAGCAGCCAAGATCATACGACTGCCTGGGTGACCCAGTACTTC. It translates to CASSQDHTTAWVTQYF.

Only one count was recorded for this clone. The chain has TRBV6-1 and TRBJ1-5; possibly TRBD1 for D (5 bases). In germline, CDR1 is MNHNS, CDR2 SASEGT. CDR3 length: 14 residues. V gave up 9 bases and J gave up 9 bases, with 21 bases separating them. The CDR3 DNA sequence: TGTGCCAGTTCCCGAGGCGGGGACCCTGGGCCCCAGCATTTT. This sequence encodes CASSRGGDPGPQHF.

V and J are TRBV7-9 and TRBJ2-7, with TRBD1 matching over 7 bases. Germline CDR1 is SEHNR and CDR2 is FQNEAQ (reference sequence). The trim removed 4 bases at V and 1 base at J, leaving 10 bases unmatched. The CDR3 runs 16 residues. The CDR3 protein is CASSSRGQGVSYEQYF. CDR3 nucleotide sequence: TGTGCCAGCAGCTCGAGGGGGCAGGGCGTTTCCTACGAGCAGTACTTC.

The chain's CDR3 is CASSSQGGGRSYEQYF. The CDR3 nucleotides read TGTGCCAGCAGTTCACAGGGGGGGGGACGCTCCTACGAGCAGTACTTC. This chain joins TRBV28 and TRBJ2-7; tentative D call: TRBD1 (8 bases). With 4 bases removed from V and 0 bases from J, the gap between germline ends came to 16 bases. The germline V gene has CDR1 MDHEN and CDR2 SYDVKM. The CDR3 loop spans 16 amino acids. The full variable domain, its missing parts supplied by reference TRBV28 and TRBJ2-7, is DVKVTQSSRYLVKRTGEKVFLECVQDMDHENMFWYRQDPGLGLRLIYFSYDVKMKEKGDIPEGYSVSREKKERFSLILESASTNQTSMYLCASSSQGGGRSYEQYFGPGTRLTVT.

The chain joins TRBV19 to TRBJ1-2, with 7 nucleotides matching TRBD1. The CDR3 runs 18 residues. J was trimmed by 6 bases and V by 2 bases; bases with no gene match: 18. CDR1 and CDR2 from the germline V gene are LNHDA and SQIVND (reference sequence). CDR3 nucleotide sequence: TGTGCCAGTAGTATACGAAACAAAAGGACAGGACACACTGATGGCTACACCTTC. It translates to CASSIRNKRTGHTDGYTF. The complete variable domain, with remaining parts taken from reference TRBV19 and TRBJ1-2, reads DGGITQSPKYLFRKEGQNVTLSCEQNLNHDAMYWYRQDPGQGLRLIYYSQIVNDFQKGDIAEGYSVSREKKESFPLTVTSAQKNPTAFYLCASSIRNKRTGHTDGYTFGSGTRLTVV.

CDR3 sequence (DNA): TGCGCCAGCAGCTTGGGAGGCGGGACGGACACTGAAGCTTTCTTT. Translated: CASSLGGGTDTEAFF. This chain uses TRBV5-1 with TRBJ1-1, with D possibly TRBD1 on 5 matching bases. This CDR3 spans 15 amino acids. Trimming took 0 bases from V and 3 from J, leaving 12 bases between them. Germline values: CDR1 SGHRS, CDR2 YFSETQ.

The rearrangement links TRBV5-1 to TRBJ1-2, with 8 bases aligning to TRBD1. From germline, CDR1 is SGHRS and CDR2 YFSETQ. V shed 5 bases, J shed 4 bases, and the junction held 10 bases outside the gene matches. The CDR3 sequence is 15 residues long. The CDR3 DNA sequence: TGCGCCAGCAGAAGACCGGGACAGGTGATCTATGGCTACACCTTC. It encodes CASRRPGQVIYGYTF.

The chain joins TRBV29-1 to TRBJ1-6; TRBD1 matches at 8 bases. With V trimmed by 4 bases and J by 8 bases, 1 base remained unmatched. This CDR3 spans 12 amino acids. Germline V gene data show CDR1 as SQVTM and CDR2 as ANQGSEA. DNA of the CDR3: TGCAGCGTTGTGACAGGGGATTCACCCCTCCACTTT. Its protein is CSVVTGDSPLHF.

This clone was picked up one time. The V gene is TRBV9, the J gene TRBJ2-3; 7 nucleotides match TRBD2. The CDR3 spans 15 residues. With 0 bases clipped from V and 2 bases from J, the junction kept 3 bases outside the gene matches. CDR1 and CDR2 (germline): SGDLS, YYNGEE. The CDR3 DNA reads TGTGCCAGCAGCGTAGGGGCGGGAGTCACAGATACGCAGTATTTT. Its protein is CASSVGAGVTDTQYF.

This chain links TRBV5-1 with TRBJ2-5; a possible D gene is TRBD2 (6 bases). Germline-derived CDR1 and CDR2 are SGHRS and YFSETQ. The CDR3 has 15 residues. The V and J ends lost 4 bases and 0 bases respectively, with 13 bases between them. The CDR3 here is CASSPIGGYQETQYF. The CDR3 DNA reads TGCGCCAGCAGCCCCATTGGGGGGTACCAAGAGACCCAGTACTTC.

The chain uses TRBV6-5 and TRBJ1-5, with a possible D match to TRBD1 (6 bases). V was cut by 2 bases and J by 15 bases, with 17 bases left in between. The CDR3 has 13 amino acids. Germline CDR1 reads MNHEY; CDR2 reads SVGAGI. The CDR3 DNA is TGTGCCAGCAGTTACGGGCACGGACAGAAAAGGCATTTT. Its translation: CASSYGHGQKRHF.

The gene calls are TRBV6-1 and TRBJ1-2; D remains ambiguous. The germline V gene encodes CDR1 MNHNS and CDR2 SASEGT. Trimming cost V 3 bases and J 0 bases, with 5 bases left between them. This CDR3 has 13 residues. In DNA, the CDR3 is TGTGCCAGCAGTGATAGCGCTAACTATGGCTACACCTTC. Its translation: CASSDSANYGYTF.

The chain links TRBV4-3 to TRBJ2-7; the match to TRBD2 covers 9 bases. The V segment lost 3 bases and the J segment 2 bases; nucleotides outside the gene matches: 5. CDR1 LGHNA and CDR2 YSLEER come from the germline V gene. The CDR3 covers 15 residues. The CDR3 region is CASSQSSGSTYEQYF. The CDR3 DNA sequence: TGCGCCAGCAGCCAGAGTAGCGGGAGCACCTACGAGCAGTACTTC.

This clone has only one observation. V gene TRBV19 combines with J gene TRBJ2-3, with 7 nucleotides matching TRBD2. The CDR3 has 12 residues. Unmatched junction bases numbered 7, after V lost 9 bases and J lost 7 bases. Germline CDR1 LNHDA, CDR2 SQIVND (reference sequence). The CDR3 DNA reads TGTGCCAGCGGACTAGTTCAAAATACGCAGTATTTT. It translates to CASGLVQNTQYF.

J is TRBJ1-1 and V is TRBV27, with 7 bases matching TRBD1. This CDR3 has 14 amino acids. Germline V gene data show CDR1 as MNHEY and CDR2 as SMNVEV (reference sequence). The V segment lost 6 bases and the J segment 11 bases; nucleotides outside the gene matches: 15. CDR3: CASRGGQRDQKAFF. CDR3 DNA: TGTGCCAGCAGGGGGGGACAGCGAGATCAGAAGGCTTTCTTT.

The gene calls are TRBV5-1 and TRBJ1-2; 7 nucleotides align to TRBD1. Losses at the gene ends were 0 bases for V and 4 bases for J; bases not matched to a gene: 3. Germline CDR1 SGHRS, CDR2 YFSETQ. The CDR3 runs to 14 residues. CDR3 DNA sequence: TGCGCCAGCAGCTTGGGGGGGACAGCCTATGGCTACACCTTC. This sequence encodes CASSLGGTAYGYTF.

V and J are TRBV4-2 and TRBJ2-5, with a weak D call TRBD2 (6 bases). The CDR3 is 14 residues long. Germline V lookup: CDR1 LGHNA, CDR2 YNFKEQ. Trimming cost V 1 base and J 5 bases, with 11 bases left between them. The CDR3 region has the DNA TGTGCCAGCAGCCAAGCGGGACTTCGGGAGACCCAGTACTTC. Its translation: CASSQAGLRETQYF.